The 2 T cell receptor beta chains below come from one sample, sequenced in a study of Ad26.COV2.S vaccination and SARS-CoV-2 variants. Clones were sequenced by immunoSEQ multiplex PCR, and TCRdb holds only the in-frame ones, with some missing. The sample shows approximately 150,000 clones, around 86% of them seen only once. The sequencing used peripheral blood, collected after recovery from COVID-19. The receptor source for this set is a human donor who had recovered from COVID-19.

This chain uses TRBV27 with TRBJ1-1; 8 nucleotides agree with TRBD1. V lost 0 bases, J lost 0 bases, and 9 bases stayed unmatched. CDR1 MNHEY and CDR2 SMNVEV come from the germline V gene (reference sequence). The length of the CDR3 is 18 residues. In DNA, the CDR3 is TGTGCCAGCAGTTTATCCAACAGGGGGTGGGGGATGAACACTGAAGCTTTCTTT. Translated: CASSLSNRGWGMNTEAFF.

The rearrangement joins TRBV28 to TRBJ2-2; D gene ambiguous. From germline, CDR1 is MDHEN and CDR2 SYDVKM. Trimming stripped 5 bases from V and 1 base from J, with 5 bases between. The CDR3 runs 13 residues. Written as DNA, the CDR3 is TGTGCCAGCAGTAGTAGGAACACCGGGGAGCTGTTTTTT. Its protein is CASSSRNTGELFF.